This entry lists 18 T cell receptor beta chains sequenced from one sample in a study of control samples from healthy donors and cancer patients. Profiled with immunoSEQ multiplex PCR; TCRdb holds only in-frame clones, not every one. Of 100,000 to 150,000 clones in the sample, nearly 90% were seen once. Sequencing used blood. These receptors originate from a man between 50 and 59 years old in good health.

The chain recombines TRBV7-3 with TRBJ2-2, with 10 nucleotides matching TRBD1. The germline CDR1 and CDR2 sequences are SGHTA and FQGTGA. The V and J ends lost 4 bases and 6 bases, in that order; junction bases with no gene match: 5. The CDR3 has 15 residues. The CDR3 DNA follows: TGTGCCAGCAGCTCGGGACAGGGGACAGCCGGGGAGCTGTTTTTT. Protein sequence: CASSSGQGTAGELFF.

This clone was recorded a few times. CDR3 DNA: TGTGCCAGCAGCCCCCTCCGGTCCCCTAGCGGGGGTGGGGGTGAGCAGTTCTTC. It encodes CASSPLRSPSGGGGEQFF. The chain combines TRBV28 with TRBJ2-1; 10 positions match TRBD2. The CDR3 runs 18 residues. V shed 6 bases and J 9 bases; nucleotides not matched to a gene: 20. Germline assignment: CDR1 MDHEN and CDR2 SYDVKM.

The chain joins TRBV14 to TRBJ2-7; 10 positions match TRBD2. Germline assignment: CDR1 SGHDN and CDR2 FVKESK. The junction had 8 bases not matched to a gene; V was cut back by 4 bases and J by 5 bases. The CDR3 is 15 amino acids. The CDR3 nucleotides read TGTGCCAGCAGCCGAGAGCGGGGGGGCCTTAACGAGCAGTACTTC. As protein: CASSRERGGLNEQYF.

The chain is built from TRBV5-4 and TRBJ2-1; 8 nucleotides match TRBD2. CDR1 and CDR2 (germline): SGHNT, YYREEE (reference sequence). Trimming at V came to 5 bases and at J to 6 bases, leaving 7 bases not matched to a gene. The CDR3 covers 14 residues. The CDR3 loop is CASSSGLAINEQFF. As DNA, the CDR3 is TGTGCCAGCAGTTCCGGACTAGCTATCAATGAGCAGTTCTTC.

The chain links TRBV24-1 to TRBJ2-7; D is unclear. Trimming left V 2 bases short and J 9 bases short, with 10 bases between. This CDR3 comprises 12 residues. Germline CDR1 KGHDR, CDR2 SFDVKD. CDR3 nucleotides: TGTGCCACCAGTGATTCCCACAAGGGGCAGTACTTC. This encodes CATSDSHKGQYF.

This sequence joins TRBV2 and TRBJ2-2; D might be TRBD1 (7 bases). Per the germline V gene, CDR1 is SNHLY and CDR2 is FYNNEI. CDR3 length: 16 amino acids. V gave up 4 bases and J gave up 0 bases, with 12 bases separating them. The CDR3 region is CASSVEGAANTGELFF. CDR3 nucleotide sequence: TGTGCCAGCAGTGTGGAGGGGGCCGCGAACACCGGGGAGCTGTTTTTT.

This rearrangement joins TRBV3-1 (or the pseudogene TRBV3-2) to TRBJ1-5; D possibly corresponds to TRBD1 (6 bases). The CDR3 covers 15 residues. Trimming removed 5 bases at V and 7 bases at J, with 18 bases between. The germline V gene has CDR1 LGHDT and CDR2 YNNKEL (reference sequence). The CDR3: CASSNSAGVRQPQHF. The CDR3 region has the DNA TGTGCCAGCAGCAATTCGGCAGGGGTCCGACAGCCCCAGCATTTT.

V usage is TRBV4-1 and J usage is TRBJ2-1; 8 bases fit TRBD2. After removal of 1 base from V and 6 bases from J, the junction contained 8 bases not matched to a gene. The CDR3 totals 16 residues. Per the germline V gene, CDR1 is MGHRA and CDR2 is YSYEKL. CDR3 protein: CASSQVGTRRSNEQFF. The CDR3 coding sequence is TGCGCCAGCAGCCAAGTCGGGACTAGGAGGTCCAATGAGCAGTTCTTC.

The chain recombines TRBV19 with TRBJ2-6, with unresolved D. Germline lookup yields CDR1 LNHDA and CDR2 SQIVND (reference sequence). V was cut by 1 base and J by 0 bases, with 7 bases left in between. The length of the CDR3 is 16 residues. The CDR3 region has the DNA TGTGCCAGTAGTATAGTAGCAGTCTCTGGGGCCAACGTCCTGACTTTC. Its translation: CASSIVAVSGANVLTF.

The genes are TRBV7-3 and TRBJ1-5; D call uncertain. Germline assignment: CDR1 SGHTA and CDR2 FQGTGA. This CDR3 has 13 amino acids. V was clipped by 2 bases and J by 3 bases, with 5 bases between them. The CDR3 DNA sequence: TGTGCCAGCAGCTTAGGCATCAATCAGCCCCAGCATTTT. Residues: CASSLGINQPQHF. The complete variable domain, with remaining parts taken from reference TRBV7-3 and TRBJ1-5, reads GAGVSQTPSNKVTEKGKYVELRCDPISGHTALYWYRQSLGQGPEFLIYFQGTGAADDSGLPNDRFFAVRPEGSVSTLKIQRTERGDSAVYLCASSLGINQPQHFGDGTRLSIL.

The gene calls are TRBV24-1 and TRBJ1-2; 7 bases agree with TRBD1. Germline V gene sequence: CDR1 KGHDR, CDR2 SFDVKD. J lost 0 bases, V lost 4 bases, and 1 base had no gene match. The CDR3 is made up of 14 amino acids. For the CDR3, the DNA is TGTGCCACCAGTGAAGGACAGGCTAACTATGGCTACACCTTC. This translates into CATSEGQANYGYTF.

V gene TRBV30 combines with J gene TRBJ1-1; D remains ambiguous. The CDR3 spans 14 residues. CDR1 is GTSNPN and CDR2 is SVGIG in the germline V gene (reference sequence). V lost 7 bases, J lost 4 bases, and 19 bases lay in between. The CDR3 is CAFRLMGRATEAFF. The CDR3 DNA follows: TGTGCCTTCCGCCTTATGGGGAGGGCCACTGAAGCTTTCTTT.

The chain couples TRBV11-3 to TRBJ1-3; D gene unclear. V was shortened by 9 bases and J by 0 bases, with 9 bases between the two germline ends. The CDR3 totals 13 residues. CDR1 is SGHNT, CDR2 YENEEA, per germline. CDR3 amino acids: CASCSGSGNTIYF. CDR3 in DNA: TGTGCCAGTTGCAGCGGCTCTGGAAACACCATATATTTT. Full variable domain (remainder filled in from reference TRBV11-3 and TRBJ1-3): EAGVVQSPRYKIIEKKQPVAFWCNPISGHNTLYWYLQNLGQGPELLIRYENEEAVDDSQLPKDRFSAERLKGVDSTLKIQPAELGDSAVYLCASCSGSGNTIYFGEGSWLTVV.

V usage is TRBV6-2 or TRBV6-3 and J usage is TRBJ2-5; the match to TRBD1 covers 9 bases. From germline, CDR1 is MNHEY and CDR2 SVGEGT. V shed 0 bases and J 5 bases; nucleotides not matched to a gene: 10. CDR3 size: 17 residues. CDR3 amino acids: CASSYSQVGTGWETQYF. The CDR3 nucleotides read TGTGCCAGCAGTTACTCGCAGGTCGGGACAGGGTGGGAGACCCAGTACTTC.

In DNA, the CDR3 is TGTGCCAGCAGTTACGAGCGGACAGGGGTTTCGTGGGGAAACACCATATATTTT. Amino acids: CASSYERTGVSWGNTIYF. The chain uses TRBV6-2 or TRBV6-3 and TRBJ1-3; 9 bases map to TRBD1. The CDR3 loop spans 18 amino acids. Germline trimming cut 2 bases from V and 4 bases from J; bases unmatched to any gene: 12. Germline assignment: CDR1 MNHEY and CDR2 SVGEGT.

The V gene is TRBV14, the J gene TRBJ1-6; weak D call: TRBD1 (6 bases). CDR3 length: 13 amino acids. Trimming removed 4 bases from V and 7 bases from J, with 8 bases in between. CDR1 and CDR2 from the germline V gene are SGHDN and FVKESK. The DNA for the CDR3 is TGTGCCAGCAGCCCAAGGGGGAATTCACCCCTCCACTTT. This codes for CASSPRGNSPLHF. Full variable domain (missing parts from reference TRBV14 and TRBJ1-6): EAGVTQFPSHSVIEKGQTVTLRCDPISGHDNLYWYRRVMGKEIKFLLHFVKESKQDESGMPNNRFLAERTGGTYSTLKVQPAELEDSGVYFCASSPRGNSPLHFGNGTRLTVT.

The chain has TRBV28 and TRBJ1-3, with D unresolved. The CDR3 is 16 residues long. Deletions cut 4 bases from V and 2 bases from J, with 15 bases between. CDR1 is MDHEN, CDR2 SYDVKM, per germline. The CDR3 spells CASSSYIAGAGNTIYF. DNA of the CDR3: TGTGCCAGCAGTTCCTATATTGCAGGCGCTGGAAACACCATATATTTT.

The chain joins TRBV5-5 to TRBJ2-7, with TRBD1 as a possible D gene (6 bases). The germline V gene encodes CDR1 SGHKS and CDR2 YYEKEE (reference sequence). Trimming took 2 bases from V and 2 from J, leaving 11 bases between them. The CDR3 is made up of 14 amino acids. The CDR3 loop reads CASSFWDNTYEQYF. The CDR3 nucleotides read TGTGCCAGCAGCTTTTGGGACAACACCTACGAGCAGTACTTC.